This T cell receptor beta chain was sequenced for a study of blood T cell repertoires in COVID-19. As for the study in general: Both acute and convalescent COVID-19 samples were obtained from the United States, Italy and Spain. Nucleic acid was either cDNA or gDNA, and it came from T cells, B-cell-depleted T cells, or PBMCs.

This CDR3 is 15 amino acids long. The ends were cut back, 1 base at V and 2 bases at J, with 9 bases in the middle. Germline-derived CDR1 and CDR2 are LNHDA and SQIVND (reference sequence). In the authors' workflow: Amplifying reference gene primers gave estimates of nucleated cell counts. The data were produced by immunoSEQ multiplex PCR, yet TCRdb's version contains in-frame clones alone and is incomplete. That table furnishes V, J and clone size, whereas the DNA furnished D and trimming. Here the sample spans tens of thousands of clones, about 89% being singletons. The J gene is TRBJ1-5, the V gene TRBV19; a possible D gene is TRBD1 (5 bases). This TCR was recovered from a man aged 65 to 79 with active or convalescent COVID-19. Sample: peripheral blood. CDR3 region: CASSIVGGGNQPQHF. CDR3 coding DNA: TGTGCCAGTAGTATAGTGGGAGGGGGCAATCAGCCCCAGCATTTT. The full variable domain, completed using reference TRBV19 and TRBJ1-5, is DGGITQSPKYLFRKEGQNVTLSCEQNLNHDAMYWYRQDPGQGLRLIYYSQIVNDFQKGDIAEGYSVSREKKESFPLTVTSAQKNPTAFYLCASSIVGGGNQPQHFGDGTRLSIL.